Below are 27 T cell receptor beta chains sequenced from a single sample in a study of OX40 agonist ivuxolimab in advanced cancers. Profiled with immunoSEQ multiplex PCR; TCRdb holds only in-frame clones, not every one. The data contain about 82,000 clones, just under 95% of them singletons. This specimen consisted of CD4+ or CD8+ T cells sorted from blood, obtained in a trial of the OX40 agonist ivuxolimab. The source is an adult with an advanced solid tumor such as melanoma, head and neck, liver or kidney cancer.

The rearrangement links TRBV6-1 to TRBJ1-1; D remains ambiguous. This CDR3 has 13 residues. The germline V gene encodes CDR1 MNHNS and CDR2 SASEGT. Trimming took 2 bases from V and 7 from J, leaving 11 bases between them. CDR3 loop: CASSELEAGEAFF. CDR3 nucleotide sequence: TGTGCCAGCAGTGAATTGGAGGCGGGTGAAGCTTTCTTT.

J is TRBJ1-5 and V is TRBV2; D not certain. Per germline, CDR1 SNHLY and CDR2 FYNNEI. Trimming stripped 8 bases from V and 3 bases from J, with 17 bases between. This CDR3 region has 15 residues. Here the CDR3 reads CASGWVLLLNQPQHF. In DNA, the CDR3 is TGTGCCAGCGGTTGGGTACTCCTTCTCAATCAGCCCCAGCATTTT.

The CDR3 here is CASSELAGDTGELFF. The DNA of the CDR3 is TGTGCCAGCAGTGAACTAGCGGGAGACACCGGGGAGCTGTTTTTT. V gene TRBV2 combines with J gene TRBJ2-2; 10 bases agree with TRBD2. The CDR3 sequence is 15 residues long. CDR1 and CDR2 from the germline V gene are SNHLY and FYNNEI. Trimming removed 2 bases from V and 3 bases from J; junction bases left unmatched: 0.

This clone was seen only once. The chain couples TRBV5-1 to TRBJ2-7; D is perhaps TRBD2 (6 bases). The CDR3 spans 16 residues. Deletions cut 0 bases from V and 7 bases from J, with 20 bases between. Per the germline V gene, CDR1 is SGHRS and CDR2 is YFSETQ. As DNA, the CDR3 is TGCGCCAGCAGCTTGGCCTCTGGAGAGGGACTCTTGGAGCAGTACTTC. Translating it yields CASSLASGEGLLEQYF.

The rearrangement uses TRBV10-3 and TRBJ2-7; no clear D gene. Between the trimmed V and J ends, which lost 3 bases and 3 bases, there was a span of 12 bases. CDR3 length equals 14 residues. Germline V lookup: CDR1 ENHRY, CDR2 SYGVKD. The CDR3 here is CAISDLAGIYEQYF. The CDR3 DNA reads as TGTGCCATCAGTGATCTGGCAGGAATCTACGAGCAGTACTTC.

The CDR3 DNA reads TGTGCCAGCAGCCCAGCCTGGGGGCCCGACAATGAGCAGTTCTTC. This gives the protein CASSPAWGPDNEQFF. The chain uses TRBV9 and TRBJ2-1; a possible D gene is TRBD1 (6 bases). The CDR3 length is 15 residues. Trimming pared 4 bases from V and 5 bases from J, leaving 16 bases between. Germline V lookup: CDR1 SGDLS, CDR2 YYNGEE. The full variable domain, completed using reference TRBV9 and TRBJ2-1, is DSGVTQTPKHLITATGQRVTLRCSPRSGDLSVYWYQQSLDQGLQFLIQYYNGEERAKGNILERFSAQQFPDLHSELNLSSLELGDSALYFCASSPAWGPDNEQFFGPGTRLTVL.

CDR3 DNA: TGTGCCAGCAGCTTAAACCCGGCCACCGGGGAGCTGTTTTTT. Amino acid sequence: CASSLNPATGELFF. The chain employs TRBV7-3 and TRBJ2-2; D is uncertain. V was clipped by 1 base and J by 4 bases, with 7 bases between them. The CDR3 runs to 14 residues. Germline CDR1 and CDR2: SGHTA and FQGTGA.

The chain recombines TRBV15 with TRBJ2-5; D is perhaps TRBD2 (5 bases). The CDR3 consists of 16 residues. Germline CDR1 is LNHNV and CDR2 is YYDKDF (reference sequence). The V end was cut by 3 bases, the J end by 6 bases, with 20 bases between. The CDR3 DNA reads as TGTGCCACCAGCAGCAACACGAGGGAGTGGAAACAGACCCAGTACTTC. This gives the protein CATSSNTREWKQTQYF.

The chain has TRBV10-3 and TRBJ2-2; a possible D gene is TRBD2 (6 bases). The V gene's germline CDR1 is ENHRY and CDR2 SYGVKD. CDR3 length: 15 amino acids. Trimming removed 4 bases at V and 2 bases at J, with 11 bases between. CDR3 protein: CAISAGTSNTGELFF. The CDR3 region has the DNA TGTGCCATCAGTGCCGGGACTTCTAACACCGGGGAGCTGTTTTTT.

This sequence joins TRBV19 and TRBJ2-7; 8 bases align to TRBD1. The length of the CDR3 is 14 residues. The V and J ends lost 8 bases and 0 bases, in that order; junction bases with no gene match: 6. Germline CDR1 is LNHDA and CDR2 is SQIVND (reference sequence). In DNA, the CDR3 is TGTGCCAGTTCCTCAGGGGGCGCCTCCTACGAGCAGTACTTC. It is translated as CASSSGGASYEQYF.

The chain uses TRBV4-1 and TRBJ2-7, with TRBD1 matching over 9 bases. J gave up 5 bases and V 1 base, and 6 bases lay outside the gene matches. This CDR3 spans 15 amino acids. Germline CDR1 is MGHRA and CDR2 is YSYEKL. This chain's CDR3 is CASSQVPGQGHEQYF. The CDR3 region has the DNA TGCGCCAGCAGCCAAGTACCGGGACAGGGCCACGAGCAGTACTTC.

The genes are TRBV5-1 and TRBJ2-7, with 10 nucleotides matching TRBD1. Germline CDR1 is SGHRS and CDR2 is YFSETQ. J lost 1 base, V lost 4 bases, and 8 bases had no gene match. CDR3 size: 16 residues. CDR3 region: CASSPGTGANSYEQYF. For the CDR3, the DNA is TGCGCCAGCAGCCCCGGGACAGGGGCCAATTCCTACGAGCAGTACTTC.

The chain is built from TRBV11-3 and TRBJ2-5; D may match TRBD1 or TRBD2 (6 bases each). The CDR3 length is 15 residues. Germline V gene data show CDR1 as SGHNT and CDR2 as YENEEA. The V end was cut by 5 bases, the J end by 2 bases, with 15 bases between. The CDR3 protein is CASSLLGGGQETQYF. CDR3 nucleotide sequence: TGTGCCAGCAGCCTACTAGGAGGGGGTCAAGAGACCCAGTACTTC.

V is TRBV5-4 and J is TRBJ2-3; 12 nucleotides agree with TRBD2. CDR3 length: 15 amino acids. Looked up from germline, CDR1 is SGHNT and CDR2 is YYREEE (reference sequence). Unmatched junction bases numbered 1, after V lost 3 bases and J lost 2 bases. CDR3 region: CASSSSGGATDTQYF. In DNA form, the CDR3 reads TGTGCCAGCAGCTCTAGCGGGGGGGCCACAGATACGCAGTATTTT.

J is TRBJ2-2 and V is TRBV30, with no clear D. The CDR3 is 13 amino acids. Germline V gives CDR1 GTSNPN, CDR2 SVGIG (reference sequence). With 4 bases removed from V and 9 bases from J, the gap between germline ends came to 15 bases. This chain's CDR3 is CAWNALNPRELFF. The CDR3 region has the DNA TGTGCCTGGAATGCACTAAACCCTCGGGAGCTGTTTTTT.

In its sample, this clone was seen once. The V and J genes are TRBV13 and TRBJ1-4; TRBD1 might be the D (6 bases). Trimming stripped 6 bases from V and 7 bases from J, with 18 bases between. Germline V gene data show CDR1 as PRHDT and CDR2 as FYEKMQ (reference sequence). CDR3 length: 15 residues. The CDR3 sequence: CASSELGTTGEKLFF. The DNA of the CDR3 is TGTGCCAGCAGTGAATTGGGGACAACAGGTGAAAAACTGTTTTTT.

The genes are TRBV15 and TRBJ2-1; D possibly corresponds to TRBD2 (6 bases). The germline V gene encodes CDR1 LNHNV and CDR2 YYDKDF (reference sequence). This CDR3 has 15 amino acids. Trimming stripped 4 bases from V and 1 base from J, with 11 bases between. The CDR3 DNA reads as TGTGCCACCAGCATTGGCGGGAATTCCTACAATGAGCAGTTCTTC. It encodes CATSIGGNSYNEQFF.

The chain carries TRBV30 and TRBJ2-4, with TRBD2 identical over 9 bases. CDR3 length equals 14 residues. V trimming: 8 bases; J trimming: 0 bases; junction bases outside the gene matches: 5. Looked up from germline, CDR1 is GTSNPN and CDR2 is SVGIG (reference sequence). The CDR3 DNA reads TGTGCCGGCGGGGGGGAACTAGCCAAAAACATTCAGTACTTC. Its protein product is CAGGGELAKNIQYF.

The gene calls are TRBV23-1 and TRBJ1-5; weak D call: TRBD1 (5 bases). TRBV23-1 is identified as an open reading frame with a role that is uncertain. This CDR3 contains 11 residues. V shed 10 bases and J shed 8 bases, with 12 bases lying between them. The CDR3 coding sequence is TGCGCCAACCCGGGGGGAGAGCCCCAGCATTTT. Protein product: CANPGGEPQHF.

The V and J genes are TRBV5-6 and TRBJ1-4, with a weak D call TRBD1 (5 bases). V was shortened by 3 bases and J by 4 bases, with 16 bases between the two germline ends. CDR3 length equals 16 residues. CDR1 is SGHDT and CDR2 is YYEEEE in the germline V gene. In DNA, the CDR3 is TGTGCCAGCAGCTACGGATTGGGGCAGGGTAATGAAAAACTGTTTTTT. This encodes CASSYGLGQGNEKLFF.

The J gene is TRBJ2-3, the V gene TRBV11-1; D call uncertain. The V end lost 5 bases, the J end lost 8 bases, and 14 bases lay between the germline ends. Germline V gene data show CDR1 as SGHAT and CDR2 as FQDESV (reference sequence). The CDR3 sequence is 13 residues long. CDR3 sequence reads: CASSPGPTGTQYF. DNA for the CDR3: TGTGCCAGCAGCCCCGGGCCCACGGGTACGCAGTATTTT.

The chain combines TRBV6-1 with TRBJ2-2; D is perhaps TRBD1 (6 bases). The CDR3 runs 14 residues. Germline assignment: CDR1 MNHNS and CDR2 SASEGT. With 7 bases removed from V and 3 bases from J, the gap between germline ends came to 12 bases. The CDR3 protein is CASNPDRYTGELFF. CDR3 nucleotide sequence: TGTGCCAGCAATCCAGACAGGTACACCGGGGAGCTGTTTTTT.

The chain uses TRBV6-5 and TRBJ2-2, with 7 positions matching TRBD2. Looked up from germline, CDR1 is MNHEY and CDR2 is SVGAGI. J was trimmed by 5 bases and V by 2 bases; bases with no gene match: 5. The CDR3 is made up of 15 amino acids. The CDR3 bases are TGTGCCAGCAGTTACGCGGGAGACAGAACCGGGGAGCTGTTTTTT. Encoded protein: CASSYAGDRTGELFF.

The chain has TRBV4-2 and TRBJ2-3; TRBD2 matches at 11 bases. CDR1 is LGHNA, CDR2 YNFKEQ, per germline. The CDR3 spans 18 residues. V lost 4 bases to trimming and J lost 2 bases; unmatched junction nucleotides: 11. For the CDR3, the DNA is TGTGCCAGCAGCCCCAAAACGACTAGCGGGGTTCCCACAGATACGCAGTATTTT. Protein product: CASSPKTTSGVPTDTQYF.

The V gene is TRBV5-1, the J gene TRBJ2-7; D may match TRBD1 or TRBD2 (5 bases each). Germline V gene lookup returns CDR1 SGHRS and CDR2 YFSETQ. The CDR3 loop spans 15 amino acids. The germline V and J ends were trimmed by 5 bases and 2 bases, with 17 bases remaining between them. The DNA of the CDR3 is TGCGCCAGCAGGATGTTAAGGGACCCGACCTACGAGCAGTACTTC. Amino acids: CASRMLRDPTYEQYF.

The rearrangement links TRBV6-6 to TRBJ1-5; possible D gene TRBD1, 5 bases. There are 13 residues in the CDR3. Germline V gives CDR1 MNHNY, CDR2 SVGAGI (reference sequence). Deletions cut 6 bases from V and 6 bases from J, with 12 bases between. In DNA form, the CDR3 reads TGTGCCAGCAGATTCGGGACGTCTCAGCCCCAGCATTTT. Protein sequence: CASRFGTSQPQHF.

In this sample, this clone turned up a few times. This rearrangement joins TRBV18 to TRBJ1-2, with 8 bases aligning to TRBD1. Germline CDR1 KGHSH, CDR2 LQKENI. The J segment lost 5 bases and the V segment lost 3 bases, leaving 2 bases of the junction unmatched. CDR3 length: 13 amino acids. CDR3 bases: TGTGCCAGCTCACCGACAGGGGAATATGGCTACACCTTC. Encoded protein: CASSPTGEYGYTF.